Listed below are T cell receptor beta chains from one sample, sequenced in a study of blood T cell repertoires in COVID-19. Method: immunoSEQ multiplex PCR; TCRdb's copy keeps in-frame clones and lacks some. The data show 150,000 to 200,000 clones, about 87% seen once. Sequencing was carried out using peripheral blood. The receptors come from a man aged 60 to 69 with acute or convalescent COVID-19. CDR3s leave out the opening cysteine and the closing phenylalanine or tryptophan.

v_gene	j_gene	CDR3aa
TRBV29-1	TRBJ1-1	SVEAGQRGEAF
TRBV3-1/TRBV3-2	TRBJ1-1	ASSPTGDNTEAF
TRBV7-8	TRBJ1-2	ASSLRWAGVYGYT
TRBV3-1/TRBV3-2	TRBJ2-2	ASRRNRGTGELF
TRBV30	TRBJ1-4	AWSAGTAGGNEKLF
TRBV6-6	TRBJ1-1	ASSYGETEAF
TRBV6-1	TRBJ1-5	ASSESARGPQH
TRBV9	TRBJ2-3	ASSAGMGQGTDTQY
TRBV27	TRBJ2-3	ASSLSRGDTDTQY
TRBV4-1	TRBJ1-3	ASKIQGGPGNTIY
TRBV5-1	TRBJ1-2	ASSETGPTGYT
TRBV30	TRBJ1-4	AWSGRSWTSFGEKLF
TRBV7-3	TRBJ1-2	ASSIQGGVPYGYT
TRBV29-1	TRBJ2-5	SVEAASGGDETQY
TRBV7-9	TRBJ1-4	ASSSTRQTNEKLF
TRBV3-1/TRBV3-2	TRBJ2-2	ASSRAGLNTGELF
TRBV7-9	TRBJ1-1	ASSLGDKLNTEAF
TRBV5-4	TRBJ1-1	ASSFDRGEAF
TRBV3-1/TRBV3-2	TRBJ1-2	ASSHWDRVYGYT
TRBV24-1	TRBJ2-2	ATSDLAQGNTGELF
TRBV11-2	TRBJ1-5	ASSSDRGLGQPQH
TRBV5-1	TRBJ1-3	ASSLGPPSSGNTIY
TRBV7-3	TRBJ2-2	ASSLTGGTGELF
TRBV5-1	TRBJ2-2	ASSWEGGTGITGELF
TRBV6-5	TRBJ1-1	ASRDPGQENTEAF
TRBV9	TRBJ2-1	ASSVGLAGGNNEQF
TRBV23-1	TRBJ2-2	ALMTDNTGELF
TRBV6-5	TRBJ1-5	ASNRQGKSNQPQH
TRBV3-1/TRBV3-2	TRBJ2-5	ASSQAAARVGGRETQY
TRBV7-2	TRBJ1-1	ASSLAEMNTEAF
TRBV7-3	TRBJ1-1	ASSLTSRTEAF